This T cell receptor (beta chain) was sequenced in a study of shared clonotypes between healthy human individuals. Healthy HIV-negative adults without recent acute infections or vaccinations served as donors. The authors ran unsorted PBMC replicate PCRs on 250 to 300 ng DNA, 25,000 to 35,000 T cell genomes. Sequenced by immunoSEQ multiplex PCR; TCRdb stores in-frame clones only, minus some. The sample includes about half a million clones, 60% to 80% of them seen just once. This CDR3 has 17 residues. CDR1 and CDR2 from the germline V gene are LNHNV and YYDKDF (reference sequence). The V gene end was trimmed by 8 bases and the J gene end by 3 bases; junction bases not matched to a gene: 12.

The receptor comes from a woman between 35 and 50 years old in good health. Some clones in this sample may be carry-over from other donors' samples. The V call is TRBV15, the J call TRBJ2-5; 13 positions agree with TRBD2. What was sequenced was PBMCs. The CDR3 protein is CATQPGAGTSGEETQYF. DNA for the CDR3: TGTGCCACCCAGCCTGGGGCCGGGACTAGCGGGGAAGAGACCCAGTACTTC.